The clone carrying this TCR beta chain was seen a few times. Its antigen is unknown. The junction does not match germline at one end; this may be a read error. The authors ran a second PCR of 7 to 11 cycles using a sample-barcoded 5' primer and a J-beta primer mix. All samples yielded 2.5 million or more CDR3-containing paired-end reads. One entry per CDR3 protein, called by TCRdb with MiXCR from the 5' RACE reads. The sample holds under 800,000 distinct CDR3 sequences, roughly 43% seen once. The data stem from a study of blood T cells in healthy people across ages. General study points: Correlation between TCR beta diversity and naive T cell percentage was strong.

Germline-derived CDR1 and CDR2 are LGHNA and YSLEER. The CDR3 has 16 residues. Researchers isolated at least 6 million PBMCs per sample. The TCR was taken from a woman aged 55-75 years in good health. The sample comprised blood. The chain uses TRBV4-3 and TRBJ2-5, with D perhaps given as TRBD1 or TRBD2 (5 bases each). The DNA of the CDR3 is TGCGTCAGCAGCCAGGAACTCCTGACTGGGGGAGAGACCCAGTACTTC. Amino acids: CVSSQELLTGGETQYF.